Listed here are 23 T cell receptor beta chains from one sample, sequenced in a study of lymphopenia after photon versus proton radiotherapy. Data came from immunoSEQ multiplex PCR; TCRdb stores just in-frame clones and leaves some out. In the table there are about 17,000 clones, under 95% of which are singletons. The source material was peripheral blood, sampled from a patient treated with photon-based radiotherapy. These receptors all come from a woman aged 40-49 years with cholangiocarcinoma.

The chain has TRBV6-1 and TRBJ2-7, with a tentative D call TRBD1 (5 bases). The CDR3 extends over 16 amino acids. V dropped 4 bases and J dropped 2 bases, with 18 bases sitting between them. In germline, CDR1 is MNHNS, CDR2 SASEGT. The CDR3 is CASSVASRTPTYEQYF. CDR3 DNA: TGTGCCAGCAGTGTGGCGTCGAGGACACCCACCTACGAGCAGTACTTC.

This clone was seen just once. CDR3 region: CASRPTGGEGQPQHF. In nucleotides, the CDR3 is TGTGCCAGCAGACCGACAGGGGGAGAGGGACAGCCCCAGCATTTT. The gene calls are TRBV6-5 and TRBJ1-5; 9 bases align to TRBD1. Germline CDR1 and CDR2: MNHEY and SVGAGI. V gave up 6 bases and J gave up 7 bases; unmatched junction bases: 10. CDR3 size: 15 residues.

Concerning this clone itself: At one end, the junction sequence differs from germline, possibly due to a read error. The chain joins TRBV7-7 to TRBJ2-1, with 10 bases lining up with TRBD1. This CDR3 has 13 amino acids. CDR1 and CDR2 from the germline V gene are SSHAT and FNYEAQ (reference sequence). The CDR3 DNA sequence: TGTGCTAGCAGCCTAGGACAGGGGGATGAGCAGTTCTTC. Its protein is CASSLGQGDEQFF.

This chain links TRBV5-1 with TRBJ2-4; 7 nucleotides align to TRBD1. This CDR3 has 15 residues. The germline V gene has CDR1 SGHRS and CDR2 YFSETQ. The V segment lost 0 bases and the J segment 2 bases; nucleotides outside the gene matches: 2. In DNA form, the CDR3 reads TGCGCCAGCAGCTTGGCACAGGGGTCCAAAAACATTCAGTACTTC. Residues: CASSLAQGSKNIQYF.

The J gene is TRBJ1-2, the V gene TRBV4-2, with D perhaps matching TRBD1 (5 bases). Germline V gene sequence: CDR1 LGHNA, CDR2 YNFKEQ. Deletions cut 0 bases from V and 1 base from J, with 12 bases between. The length of the CDR3 is 16 residues. CDR3 in DNA: TGTGCCAGCAGCCAAGAACTTACGGGGGGTAACTATGGCTACACCTTC. As protein: CASSQELTGGNYGYTF.

The genes are TRBV6-1 and TRBJ1-5, with TRBD1 identical over 9 bases. The CDR3 length is 16 residues. Unmatched junction bases numbered 6, after V lost 2 bases and J lost 4 bases. Per the germline V gene, CDR1 is MNHNS and CDR2 is SASEGT. The CDR3 coding sequence is TGTGCCAGCAGTGAACCCCGGACAGGGGCAAATCAGCCCCAGCATTTT. Its protein product is CASSEPRTGANQPQHF.

The chain uses TRBV7-8 and TRBJ1-2; D call uncertain. The ends were cut back, 0 bases at V and 7 bases at J, with 3 bases in the middle. Germline V lookup: CDR1 SGHVS, CDR2 FQNEAQ. The CDR3 runs to 11 residues. The DNA for the CDR3 is TGTGCCAGCAGCTTAGCTATTGGCTACACCTTC. Protein: CASSLAIGYTF.

The chain has TRBV11-2 and TRBJ1-2, with D unclear. Germline CDR1 is SGHAT and CDR2 is FQNNGV. The CDR3 length is 13 residues. Trimming pared 3 bases from V and 0 bases from J, leaving 5 bases between. This chain's CDR3 is CASSFSPNYGYTF. For the CDR3, the DNA is TGTGCCAGCAGCTTTTCCCCTAACTATGGCTACACCTTC.

This clone occurred once. This rearrangement joins TRBV18 to TRBJ1-3, with D hard to call. CDR3 length equals 16 residues. The V end was cut by 2 bases, the J end by 5 bases, with 16 bases between. Germline assignment: CDR1 KGHSH and CDR2 LQKENI. CDR3 residues: CASSPLDLRGRNTIYF. In nucleotides, the CDR3 is TGTGCCAGCTCACCATTAGACCTTCGCGGGCGAAACACCATATATTTT. The complete variable domain, with remaining parts taken from reference TRBV18 and TRBJ1-3, reads NAGVMQNPRHLVRRRGQEARLRCSPMKGHSHVYWYRQLPEEGLKFMVYLQKENIIDESGMPKERFSAEFPKEGPSILRIQQVVRGDSAAYFCASSPLDLRGRNTIYFGEGSWLTVV.

The chain has TRBV4-1 and TRBJ2-7; TRBD1 matches at 7 bases. Germline V gene data show CDR1 as MGHRA and CDR2 as YSYEKL. V shed 5 bases, J shed 5 bases, and the junction held 3 bases outside the gene matches. There are 12 residues in the CDR3. DNA of the CDR3: TGCGCCAGCAGCGCTACAGGGGACGAGCAGTACTTC. Translated: CASSATGDEQYF.

This clone appeared once. J is TRBJ1-4 and V is TRBV15; maybe TRBD1 (6 bases). Between the trimmed V and J ends, which lost 0 bases and 5 bases, there was a span of 10 bases. This CDR3 region has 15 residues. Germline-derived CDR1 and CDR2 are LNHNV and YYDKDF (reference sequence). The CDR3 spells CATSRETGSNEKLFF. The CDR3 DNA reads TGTGCCACCAGCAGAGAGACAGGCTCAAATGAAAAACTGTTTTTT.

The rearrangement uses TRBV6-1 and TRBJ2-1, with 8 bases fitting TRBD1. Germline CDR1 reads MNHNS; CDR2 reads SASEGT. The CDR3 length is 19 residues. J was trimmed by 2 bases and V by 2 bases; bases with no gene match: 14. CDR3 DNA sequence: TGTGCCAGCAGTGAATTCCCCCCGTGGCAGGGGGCCCCCTACAATGAGCAGTTCTTC. Its translation is CASSEFPPWQGAPYNEQFF.

This chain joins TRBV14 and TRBJ2-7; no clear D. This CDR3 has 13 amino acids. From germline, CDR1 is SGHDN and CDR2 FVKESK. Trimming removed 1 base from V and 4 bases from J, with 8 bases in between. The CDR3 coding sequence is TGTGCCAGCAGCCAAGTAGCAGGTTACGAGCAGTACTTC. It yields the protein CASSQVAGYEQYF.

The V gene is TRBV5-1, the J gene TRBJ1-1, with TRBD1 identical over 8 bases. Germline assignment: CDR1 SGHRS and CDR2 YFSETQ. The CDR3 totals 15 residues. V lost 4 bases to trimming and J lost 5 bases; unmatched junction nucleotides: 10. The CDR3: CASSPGSGGRTEAFF. The CDR3 coding sequence is TGCGCCAGCAGCCCGGGTTCAGGGGGCAGGACTGAAGCTTTCTTT.

The rearrangement uses TRBV5-5 and TRBJ2-1, with 10 bases matching TRBD2. The germline gives CDR1 SGHKS, CDR2 YYEKEE (reference sequence). There are 18 residues in the CDR3. V lost 0 bases, J lost 2 bases, and 8 bases stayed unmatched. In nucleotides, the CDR3 is TGTGCCAGCAGCTTGGGACTAGCGGGTGGACCGCCCTACAATGAGCAGTTCTTC. Residues: CASSLGLAGGPPYNEQFF.

By share of the sample, this clone is medium-sized (0.01 to 0.1%). The chain combines TRBV5-1 with TRBJ2-1; 10 bases map to TRBD2. The V and J ends lost 0 bases and 2 bases, in that order; junction bases with no gene match: 8. The germline CDR1 and CDR2 sequences are SGHRS and YFSETQ. This CDR3 region has 18 residues. The chain's CDR3 is CASSLGASGRLTYNEQFF. The DNA of the CDR3 is TGCGCCAGCAGCTTGGGGGCTAGCGGGAGATTGACCTACAATGAGCAGTTCTTC.

This chain joins TRBV7-9 and TRBJ1-1; D remains ambiguous. V was cut by 4 bases and J by 1 base, with 13 bases left in between. Germline V gene sequence: CDR1 SEHNR, CDR2 FQNEAQ (reference sequence). The CDR3 covers 15 residues. The CDR3 spells CASSSIPDKNTEAFF. The CDR3, as DNA: TGTGCCAGCAGCTCGATTCCCGACAAGAACACTGAAGCTTTCTTT. Filled out from reference TRBV7-9 and TRBJ1-1, the complete variable domain reads DTGVSQNPRHKITKRGQNVTFRCDPISEHNRLYWYRQTLGQGPEFLTYFQNEAQLEKSRLLSDRFSAERPKGSFSTLEIQRTEQGDSAMYLCASSSIPDKNTEAFFGQGTRLTVV.

This clone showed up just once. The V and J genes are TRBV6-6 and TRBJ2-1, with D unclear. Trimming took off 7 bases at V and 10 bases at J, with 17 bases between the two ends. Germline V gene data show CDR1 as MNHNY and CDR2 as SVGAGI (reference sequence). This CDR3 contains 13 residues. Written as DNA, the CDR3 is TGTGCCAGCAACCGGGCTGGGGAAAAGGAGCAGTTCTTC. This encodes CASNRAGEKEQFF.

V usage is TRBV30 and J usage is TRBJ2-3; 7 bases map to TRBD2. V gave up 3 bases and J gave up 6 bases; unmatched junction bases: 12. CDR1 is GTSNPN and CDR2 is SVGIG in the germline V gene (reference sequence). This CDR3 is built from 15 residues. The CDR3 nucleotides are TGTGCCTGGAGATTTGGAGCGGGGCCGGCGGATACGCAGTATTTT. Translation: CAWRFGAGPADTQYF.

The chain carries TRBV28 and TRBJ1-5; D is perhaps TRBD1 (6 bases). V dropped 5 bases and J dropped 6 bases, with 14 bases sitting between them. The CDR3 is made up of 14 amino acids. Germline-derived CDR1 and CDR2 are MDHEN and SYDVKM. Here the CDR3 reads CASSPQGPSQPQHF. CDR3 coding DNA: TGTGCCAGCAGTCCCCAGGGGCCCAGTCAGCCCCAGCATTTT.

The chain is built from TRBV2 and TRBJ2-7; the match to TRBD2 covers 7 bases. Germline V lookup: CDR1 SNHLY, CDR2 FYNNEI. This CDR3 is built from 15 residues. V dropped 2 bases and J dropped 5; count of bases not matched to a gene: 9. CDR3 coding DNA: TGTGCCAGCAGTGAATCTTTGGGGGGGTACCACGAGCAGTACTTC. Amino acid sequence: CASSESLGGYHEQYF.

The V and J genes are TRBV19 and TRBJ1-1; D not resolved. The germline V gene has CDR1 LNHDA and CDR2 SQIVND (reference sequence). CDR3 length: 15 residues. Trimming shortened V by 0 bases and J by 4 bases, and 12 bases separated the two germline ends. CDR3 residues: CASSIDRGVGTEAFF. DNA for the CDR3: TGTGCCAGTAGTATAGATCGCGGGGTGGGCACTGAAGCTTTCTTT. The entire variable domain, with the rest obtained from reference TRBV19 and TRBJ1-1, is as follows: DGGITQSPKYLFRKEGQNVTLSCEQNLNHDAMYWYRQDPGQGLRLIYYSQIVNDFQKGDIAEGYSVSREKKESFPLTVTSAQKNPTAFYLCASSIDRGVGTEAFFGQGTRLTVV.

This chain uses TRBV11-3 with TRBJ1-1, with TRBD1 as a possible D gene (6 bases). The CDR3 loop spans 14 amino acids. Germline loops: CDR1 SGHNT, CDR2 YENEEA. The ends were cut back, 4 bases at V and 0 bases at J, with 9 bases in the middle. CDR3 sequence reads: CASSSGQLNTEAFF. The CDR3 coding sequence is TGTGCCAGCAGCTCAGGACAGTTGAACACTGAAGCTTTCTTT.